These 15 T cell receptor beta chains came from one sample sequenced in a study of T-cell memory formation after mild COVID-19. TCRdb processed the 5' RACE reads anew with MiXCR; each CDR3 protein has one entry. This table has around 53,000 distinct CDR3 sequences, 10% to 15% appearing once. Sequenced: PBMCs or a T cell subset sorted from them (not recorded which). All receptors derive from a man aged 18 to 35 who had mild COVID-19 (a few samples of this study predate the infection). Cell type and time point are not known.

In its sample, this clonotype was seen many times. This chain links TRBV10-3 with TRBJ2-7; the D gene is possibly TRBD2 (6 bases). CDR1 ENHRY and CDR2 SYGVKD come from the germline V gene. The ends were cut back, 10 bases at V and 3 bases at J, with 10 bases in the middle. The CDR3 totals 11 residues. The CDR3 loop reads CATRDFYEQYV. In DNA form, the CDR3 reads TGTGCCACGAGGGACTTCTACGAGCAGTACGTC.

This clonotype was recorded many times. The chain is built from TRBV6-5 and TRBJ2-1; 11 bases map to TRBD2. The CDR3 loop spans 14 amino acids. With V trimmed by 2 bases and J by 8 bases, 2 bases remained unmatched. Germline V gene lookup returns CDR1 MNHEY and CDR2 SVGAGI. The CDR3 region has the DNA TGTGCCAGCAGTTACCTAGCGGGGGGCCATGAGCAGTTCTTC. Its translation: CASSYLAGGHEQFF.

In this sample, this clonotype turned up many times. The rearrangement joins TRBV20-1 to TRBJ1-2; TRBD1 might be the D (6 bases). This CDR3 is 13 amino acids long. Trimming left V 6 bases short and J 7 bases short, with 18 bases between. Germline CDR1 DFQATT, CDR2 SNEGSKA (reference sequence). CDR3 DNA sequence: TGCAGTGCGCCCCGGGGGGCTCGGGGTGGCTACACCTTC. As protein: CSAPRGARGGYTF.

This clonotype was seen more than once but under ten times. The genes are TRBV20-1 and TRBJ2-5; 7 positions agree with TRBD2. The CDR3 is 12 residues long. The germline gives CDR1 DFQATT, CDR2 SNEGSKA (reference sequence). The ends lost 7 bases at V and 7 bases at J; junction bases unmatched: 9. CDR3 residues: CSEGLPRGTQYF. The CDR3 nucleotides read TGCAGTGAGGGACTACCGAGGGGGACCCAGTACTTC.

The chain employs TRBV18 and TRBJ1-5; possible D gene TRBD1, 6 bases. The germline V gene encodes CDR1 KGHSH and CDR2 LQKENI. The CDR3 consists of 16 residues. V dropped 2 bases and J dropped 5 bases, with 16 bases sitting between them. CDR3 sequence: CASSPRGQGSDQPQHF. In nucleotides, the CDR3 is TGTGCCAGCTCACCAAGAGGGCAGGGGAGCGATCAGCCCCAGCATTTT.

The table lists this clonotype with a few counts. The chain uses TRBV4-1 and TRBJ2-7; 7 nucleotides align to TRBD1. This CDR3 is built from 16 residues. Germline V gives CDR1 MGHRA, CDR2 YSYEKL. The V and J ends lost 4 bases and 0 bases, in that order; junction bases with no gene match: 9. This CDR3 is CASSLTLDRDSYEQYF. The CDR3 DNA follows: TGCGCCAGCAGCCTTACCTTAGACAGGGACTCCTACGAGCAGTACTTC.

The CDR3 sequence: CASSPTAGGETQYF. The CDR3 DNA is TGTGCCAGCTCACCTACGGCAGGGGGAGAGACCCAGTACTTC. The chain links TRBV18 to TRBJ2-5; 7 nucleotides match TRBD1. Germline trimming cut 3 bases from V and 4 bases from J; bases unmatched to any gene: 5. In germline, CDR1 is KGHSH, CDR2 LQKENI. There are 14 residues in the CDR3.

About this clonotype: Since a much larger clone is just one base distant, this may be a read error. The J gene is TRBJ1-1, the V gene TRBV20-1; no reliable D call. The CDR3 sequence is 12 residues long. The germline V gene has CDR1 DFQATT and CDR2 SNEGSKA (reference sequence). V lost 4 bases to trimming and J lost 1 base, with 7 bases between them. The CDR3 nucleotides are TGCAGTGCTATTCTGGGGAACACTGAAGCTTTCTTT. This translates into CSAILGNTEAFF.

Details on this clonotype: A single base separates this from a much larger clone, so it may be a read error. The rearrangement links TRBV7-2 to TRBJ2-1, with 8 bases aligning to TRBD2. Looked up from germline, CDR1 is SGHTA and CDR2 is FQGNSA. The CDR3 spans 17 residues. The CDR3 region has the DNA TGTGCCAGCAGCCCGACTACCGGGACTAGAGACTACAATGAGAAGTTCTTC. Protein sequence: CASSPTTGTRDYNEKFF.

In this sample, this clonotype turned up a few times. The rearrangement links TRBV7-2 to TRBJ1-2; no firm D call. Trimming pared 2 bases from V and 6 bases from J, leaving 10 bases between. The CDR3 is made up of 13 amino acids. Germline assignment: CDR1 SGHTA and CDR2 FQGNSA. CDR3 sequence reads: CASSLWGGHGYTF. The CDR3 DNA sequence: TGTGCCAGCAGCTTATGGGGAGGTCATGGCTACACCTTC.

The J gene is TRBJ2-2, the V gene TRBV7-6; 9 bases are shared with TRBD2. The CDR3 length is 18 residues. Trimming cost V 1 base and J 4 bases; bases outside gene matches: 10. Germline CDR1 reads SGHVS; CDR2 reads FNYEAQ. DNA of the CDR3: TGTGCCAGCAGCTTAGATTTTTTGGCTAGCGGGGCCACCGGGGAGCTGTTTTTT. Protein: CASSLDFLASGATGELFF.

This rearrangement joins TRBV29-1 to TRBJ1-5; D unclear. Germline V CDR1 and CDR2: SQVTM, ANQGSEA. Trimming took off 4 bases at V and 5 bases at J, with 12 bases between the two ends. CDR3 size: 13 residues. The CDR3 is CSVGFKTDQPQHF. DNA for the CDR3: TGCAGCGTTGGATTTAAAACGGATCAGCCCCAGCATTTT.

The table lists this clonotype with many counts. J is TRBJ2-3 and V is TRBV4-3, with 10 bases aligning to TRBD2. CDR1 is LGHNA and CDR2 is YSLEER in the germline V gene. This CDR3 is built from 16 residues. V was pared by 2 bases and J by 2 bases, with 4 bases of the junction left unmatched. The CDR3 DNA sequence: TGCGCCAGCAGCCAAATCCTAGCGGGGGTCACAGATACGCAGTATTTT. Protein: CASSQILAGVTDTQYF.

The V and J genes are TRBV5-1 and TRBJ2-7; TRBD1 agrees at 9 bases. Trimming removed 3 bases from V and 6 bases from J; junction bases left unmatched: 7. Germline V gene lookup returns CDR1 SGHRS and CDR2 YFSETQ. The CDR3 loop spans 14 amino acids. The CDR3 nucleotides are TGCGCCAGCAGCTGGGGGACAGGGTCTGGCGAGCAGTACGTC. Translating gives CASSWGTGSGEQYV.

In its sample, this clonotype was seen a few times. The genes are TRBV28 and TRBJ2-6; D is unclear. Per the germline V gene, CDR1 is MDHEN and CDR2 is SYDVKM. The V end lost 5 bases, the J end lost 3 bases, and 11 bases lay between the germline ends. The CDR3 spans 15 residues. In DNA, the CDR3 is TGTGCCAGCAGTATGGGCAGTGTTGGGGCCAACGTCCTGACTTTC. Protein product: CASSMGSVGANVLTF.